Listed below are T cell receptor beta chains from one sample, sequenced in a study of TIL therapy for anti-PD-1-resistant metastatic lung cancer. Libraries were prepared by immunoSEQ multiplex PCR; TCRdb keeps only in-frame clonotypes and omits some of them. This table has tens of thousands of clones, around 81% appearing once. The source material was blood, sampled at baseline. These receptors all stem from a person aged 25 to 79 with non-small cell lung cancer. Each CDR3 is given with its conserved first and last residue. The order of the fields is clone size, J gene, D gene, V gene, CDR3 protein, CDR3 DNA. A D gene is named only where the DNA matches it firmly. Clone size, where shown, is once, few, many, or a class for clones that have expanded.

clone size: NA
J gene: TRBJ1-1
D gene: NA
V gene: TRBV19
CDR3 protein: CASTLQNTEAFF
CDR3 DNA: TGTGCCAGTACCCTACAAAACACTGAAGCTTTCTTT

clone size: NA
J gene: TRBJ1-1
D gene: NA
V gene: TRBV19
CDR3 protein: CASSIDHSEAFF
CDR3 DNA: TGTGCCAGTAGTATAGACCACTCTGAAGCTTTCTTT

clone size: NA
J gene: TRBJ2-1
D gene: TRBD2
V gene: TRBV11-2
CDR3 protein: CASSLFGGGNEQFF
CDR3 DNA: TGTGCCAGCAGCTTATTTGGGGGGGGCAATGAGCAGTTCTTC

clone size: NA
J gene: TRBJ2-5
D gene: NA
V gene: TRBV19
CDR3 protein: CASSTSTVQETQYF
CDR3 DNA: TGTGCCAGTAGTACCTCCACAGTACAAGAGACCCAGTACTTC

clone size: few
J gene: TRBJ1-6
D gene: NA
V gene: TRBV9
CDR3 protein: CASSATGSSLHF
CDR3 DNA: TGTGCCAGCAGCGCAACAGGGTCCTCCCTCCACTTT

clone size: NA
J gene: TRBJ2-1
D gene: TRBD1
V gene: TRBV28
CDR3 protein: CASTNRGNEQFF
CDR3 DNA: TGTGCCAGCACAAACAGGGGGAATGAGCAGTTCTTC

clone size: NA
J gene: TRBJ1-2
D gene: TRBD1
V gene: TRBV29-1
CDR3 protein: CSGTTGDYGYTF
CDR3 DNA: TGCAGCGGGACAACAGGGGACTATGGCTACACCTTC

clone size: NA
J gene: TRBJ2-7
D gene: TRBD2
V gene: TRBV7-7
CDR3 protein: CASSQQRGAYEQYF
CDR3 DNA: TGTGCCAGCAGTCAACAACGGGGGGCCTACGAGCAGTACTTC

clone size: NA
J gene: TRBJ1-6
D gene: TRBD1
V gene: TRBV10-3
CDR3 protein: CAISEGDSNSPLHF
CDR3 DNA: TGTGCCATCAGTGAGGGGGACAGTAATTCACCCCTCCACTTT

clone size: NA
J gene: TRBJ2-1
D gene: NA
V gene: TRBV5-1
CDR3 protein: CASSLLTGVLNEQFF
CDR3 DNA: TGCGCCAGCAGCTTGTTGACCGGGGTCCTCAATGAGCAGTTCTTC

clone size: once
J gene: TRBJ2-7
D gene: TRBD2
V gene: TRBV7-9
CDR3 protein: CASSLNGGASHYEQYF
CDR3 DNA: TGTGCCAGCAGCTTGAACGGGGGGGCCAGTCACTACGAGCAGTACTTC

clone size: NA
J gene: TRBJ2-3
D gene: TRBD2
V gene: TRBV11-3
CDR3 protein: CASSGGTSGREDTQYF
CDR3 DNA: TGTGCCAGCAGTGGAGGGACTAGCGGGAGAGAGGATACGCAGTATTTT

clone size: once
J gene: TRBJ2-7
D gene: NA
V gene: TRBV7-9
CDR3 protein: CASRKGEQREQYF
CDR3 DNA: TGTGCCAGCAGGAAAGGGGAGCAAAGGGAGCAGTACTTC

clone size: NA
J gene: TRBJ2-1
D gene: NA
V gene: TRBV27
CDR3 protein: CASSLSLLEEIYNEQFF
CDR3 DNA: TGTGCCAGCAGTTTATCCCTCCTAGAAGAAATATACAATGAGCAGTTCTTC

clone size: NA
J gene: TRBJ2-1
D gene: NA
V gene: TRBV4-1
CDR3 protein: CASSQADMGFSYNEQFF
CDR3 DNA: TGCGCCAGCAGCCAGGCGGACATGGGTTTCTCCTACAATGAGCAGTTCTTC

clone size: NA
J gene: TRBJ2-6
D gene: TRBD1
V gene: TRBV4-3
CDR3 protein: CASSGTGGSGANVLTF
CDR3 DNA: TGCGCCAGCAGCGGGACAGGGGGCTCTGGGGCCAACGTCCTGACTTTC

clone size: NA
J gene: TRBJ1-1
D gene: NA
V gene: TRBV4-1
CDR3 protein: CASKIHQQSTEAFF
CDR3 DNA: TGCGCCAGCAAGATCCACCAACAGAGCACTGAAGCTTTCTTT

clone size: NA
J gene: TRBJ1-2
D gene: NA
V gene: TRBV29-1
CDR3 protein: CSVEARTGGNYGYTF
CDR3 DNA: TGCAGCGTTGAAGCCAGGACGGGCGGGAACTATGGCTACACCTTC

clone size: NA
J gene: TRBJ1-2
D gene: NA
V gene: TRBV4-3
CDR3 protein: CASSQLGRLNYGYTF
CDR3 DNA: TGCGCCAGCAGCCAGTTAGGCAGGCTTAACTATGGCTACACCTTC

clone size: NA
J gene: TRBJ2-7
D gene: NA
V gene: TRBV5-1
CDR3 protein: CASSLVGTSEQYF
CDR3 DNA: TGCGCCAGCAGCTTGGTGGGAACGAGCGAGCAGTACTTC

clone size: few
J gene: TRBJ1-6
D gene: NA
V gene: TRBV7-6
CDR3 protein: CASSFGGNSYNSPLHF
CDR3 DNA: TGTGCCAGCAGCTTCGGAGGTAACTCCTATAATTCACCCCTCCACTTT

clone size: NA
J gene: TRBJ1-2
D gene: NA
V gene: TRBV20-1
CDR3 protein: CSARGRYGYTF
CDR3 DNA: TGCAGTGCTAGAGGGAGGTATGGCTACACCTTC